The 20 T cell receptor beta chains listed next were all sequenced from one sample in a study of cytomegalovirus exposure and HLA in healthy donors. The PCR contained 60 Vbeta and 13 Jbeta primers. Profiling relied on immunoSEQ multiplex PCR, and the TCRdb table lists in-frame clones only, not all of them. The repertoire shows around 53,000 clones; the top ten hold around 12%. Sequenced input: PBMCs. The receptors shown here come from a man younger than 35 in good health and CMV-seropositive.

The chain has TRBV6-6 and TRBJ2-3; D is unclear. Germline-derived CDR1 and CDR2 are MNHNY and SVGAGI (reference sequence). The CDR3 covers 14 residues. V lost 0 bases, J lost 0 bases, and 4 bases lay in between. The CDR3 region has the DNA TGTGCCAGCAGTTACTCGAGGAGCACAGATACGCAGTATTTT. This sequence encodes CASSYSRSTDTQYF.

The chain combines TRBV5-1 with TRBJ2-3, with TRBD2 matching over 9 bases. The CDR3 sequence is 17 residues long. V lost 3 bases to trimming and J lost 0 bases; unmatched junction nucleotides: 8. Per germline, CDR1 SGHRS and CDR2 YFSETQ. In DNA, the CDR3 is TGCGCCAGCAGCTCCGGGACTAGCAGAGGTAGCACAGATACGCAGTATTTT. This translates into CASSSGTSRGSTDTQYF.

This sequence joins TRBV11-2 and TRBJ1-1, with D uncertain. Looked up from germline, CDR1 is SGHAT and CDR2 is FQNNGV. Trimming removed 10 bases at V and 1 base at J, with 16 bases between. The CDR3 runs to 14 residues. CDR3 sequence (DNA): TGTGCCACCTCCCGAGCGGGATCGAACACTGAAGCTTTCTTT. Protein product: CATSRAGSNTEAFF.

The chain combines TRBV30 with TRBJ2-7; 7 bases line up with TRBD2. V dropped 3 bases and J dropped 3; count of bases not matched to a gene: 8. This CDR3 has 14 residues. The germline V gene has CDR1 GTSNPN and CDR2 SVGIG (reference sequence). For the CDR3, the DNA is TGTGCCTGGAGGCAACCTAGCGGAAGCTACGAGCAGTACTTC. Translation: CAWRQPSGSYEQYF. The variable domain in full, completed from reference TRBV30 and TRBJ2-7, reads SQTIHQWPATLVQPVGSPLSLECTVEGTSNPNLYWYRQAAGRGLQLLFYSVGIGQISSEVPQNLSASRPQDRQFILSSKKLLLSDSGFYLCAWRQPSGSYEQYFGPGTRLTVT.

V and J are TRBV7-9 and TRBJ2-5; possibly TRBD1 for D (6 bases). TRBJ2-7 explains the end of the DNA better; the J call may be wrong. The CDR3 has 12 amino acids. Germline CDR1 and CDR2: SEHNR and FQNEAQ (reference sequence). The CDR3 spells CASSLGTPEQYF. The CDR3 DNA is TGTGCCAGCAGCCTGGGGACACCCGAGCAGTACTTC.

The V call is TRBV4-1, the J call TRBJ2-5; 8 nucleotides line up with TRBD1. Germline V lookup: CDR1 MGHRA, CDR2 YSYEKL. The CDR3 runs to 19 residues. Losses at the gene ends were 1 base for V and 4 bases for J; bases not matched to a gene: 17. The CDR3 region is CASSQGQGKDLRGRETQYF. The CDR3 nucleotides read TGCGCCAGCAGCCAAGGACAGGGGAAGGACTTAAGAGGGCGAGAGACCCAGTACTTC.

The chain recombines TRBV12-5 with TRBJ2-1, with no clear D. The V gene lost 7 bases and the J gene lost 3 bases, with 10 bases spanning the gap. Germline CDR1 and CDR2: LGHNT and FRNRAP. The CDR3 has 13 amino acids. The CDR3 DNA is TGTGCTAGTGCCTTGAATAGCTACAATGAGCAGTTCTTC. Translated, it gives CASALNSYNEQFF.

The V call is TRBV5-8, the J call TRBJ2-2, with a weak D call TRBD2 (6 bases). CDR1 and CDR2 from the germline V gene are SGHTS and YDEGEE. V was clipped by 3 bases and J by 5 bases, with 17 bases between them. The CDR3 length is 16 residues. CDR3 DNA: TGTGCCAGCAGCTATAAGGTCGGGGGTTCGACCGGGGAGCTGTTTTTT. Translation: CASSYKVGGSTGELFF. Together with reference TRBV5-8 and TRBJ2-2, the CDR3 gives the full variable domain: EAGVTQSPTHLIKTRGQQATLRCSPISGHTSVYWYQQALGLGLQFLLWYDEGEERNRGNFPPRFSGRQFPNYSSELNVNALELEDSALYLCASSYKVGGSTGELFFGEGSRLTVL.

The chain combines TRBV7-3 with TRBJ1-2; tentative D call: TRBD1 (5 bases). The CDR3 covers 13 residues. Germline CDR1 and CDR2: SGHTA and FQGTGA. V was pared by 5 bases and J by 6 bases, with 13 bases between. Here the CDR3 reads CASSIQGIDGYTF. The DNA of the CDR3 is TGTGCCAGCAGCATCCAGGGAATTGATGGCTACACCTTC.

Of note for this clone: One end of the junction is discordant with germline, which a read error may explain. J is TRBJ1-1 and V is TRBV13; weak D call: TRBD1 (5 bases). Germline CDR1 is PRHDT and CDR2 is FYEKMQ (reference sequence). The length of the CDR3 is 15 residues. The CDR3: CASSLGFQGFTEAFF. The CDR3 DNA sequence: TGCGCCAGCAGCCTGGGGTTTCAGGGCTTTACTGAAGCTTTCTTT.

The V and J genes are TRBV15 and TRBJ1-2; possible D gene TRBD1, 5 bases. The CDR3 extends over 16 amino acids. Germline-derived CDR1 and CDR2 are LNHNV and YYDKDF (reference sequence). V lost 0 bases, J lost 0 bases, and 11 bases lay in between. The CDR3 region has the DNA TGTGCCACCAGCAGAGATATCGACAGAACTAACTATGGCTACACCTTC. Translating it yields CATSRDIDRTNYGYTF.

V is TRBV13 and J is TRBJ2-1, with 12 nucleotides matching TRBD2. The V and J ends lost 5 bases and 7 bases, in that order; junction bases with no gene match: 12. Germline CDR1 is PRHDT and CDR2 is FYEKMQ (reference sequence). The CDR3 is made up of 17 amino acids. The CDR3 is CASSNGLAGGPRNEQFF. CDR3 bases: TGTGCCAGCAGCAATGGGCTAGCGGGAGGGCCTAGAAATGAGCAGTTCTTC.

The rearrangement uses TRBV15 and TRBJ2-2; D gene unclear. Germline CDR1 LNHNV, CDR2 YYDKDF (reference sequence). The CDR3 totals 17 residues. Trimming removed 0 bases from V and 4 bases from J, with 15 bases in between. In DNA form, the CDR3 reads TGTGCCACCAGCAGAGATAGAGGCGGAACCATCACCGGGGAGCTGTTTTTT. This codes for CATSRDRGGTITGELFF.

The CDR3 spells CASRPAALGGINQPQHF. The DNA for the CDR3 is TGTGCCAGCAGACCAGCCGCCTTGGGGGGTATCAATCAGCCCCAGCATTTT. The chain couples TRBV4-2 to TRBJ1-5; D possibly corresponds to TRBD1 (5 bases). In germline, CDR1 is LGHNA, CDR2 YNFKEQ. The CDR3 consists of 17 residues. V was cut by 6 bases and J by 3 bases, with 21 bases left in between.

The V and J genes are TRBV25-1 and TRBJ1-4, with D possibly TRBD1 on 5 matching bases. CDR1 is MGHDK and CDR2 is SYGVNS in the germline V gene. The CDR3 spans 16 residues. Between the trimmed V and J ends, which lost 0 bases and 4 bases, there was a span of 12 bases. The CDR3 reads CASSEYSQGINEKLFF. The CDR3 DNA follows: TGTGCCAGCAGTGAATATTCGCAGGGAATTAATGAAAAACTGTTTTTT.

This chain joins TRBV5-1 and TRBJ2-5, with 14 bases lining up with TRBD2. The DNA end is a closer match to TRBJ2-7, so the J assignment may be wrong. The CDR3 extends over 20 amino acids. Germline-derived CDR1 and CDR2 are SGHRS and YFSETQ. CDR3 bases: TGCGCCAGCAGCTTGGCCGGGGGACTAGCGGGAGTCCAGTCCACCTACGAGCAGTACTTC. Amino acids: CASSLAGGLAGVQSTYEQYF.

The V and J genes are TRBV7-3 and TRBJ2-7; 14 bases line up with TRBD2. The germline V gene encodes CDR1 SGHTA and CDR2 FQGTGA. Trimming removed 2 bases from V and 6 bases from J; junction bases left unmatched: 12. The CDR3 length is 18 residues. DNA for the CDR3: TGTGCCAGCAGCTTAGCCCCCGGGACTAGCGGGAGAGAAGGCGAGCAGTACTTC. Amino acids: CASSLAPGTSGREGEQYF.

The rearrangement uses TRBV6-5 and TRBJ1-5; 8 bases match TRBD1. The CDR3 is 15 residues long. Germline CDR1 and CDR2: MNHEY and SVGAGI. Trimming removed 6 bases from V and 4 bases from J; junction bases left unmatched: 8. This chain's CDR3 is CASSRTGQGNQPQHF. In DNA, the CDR3 is TGTGCCAGCAGCCGCACCGGACAGGGAAATCAGCCCCAGCATTTT.

The V call is TRBV28, the J call TRBJ2-3, with 8 bases lining up with TRBD2. V lost 2 bases to trimming and J lost 4 bases; unmatched junction nucleotides: 8. The germline CDR1 and CDR2 sequences are MDHEN and SYDVKM. The CDR3 sequence is 16 residues long. The CDR3 loop is CASSLQAGEGPDTQYF. The CDR3 DNA reads as TGTGCCAGCAGTTTACAAGCGGGAGAGGGTCCAGATACGCAGTATTTT.

This chain connects TRBV11-1 to TRBJ2-1; 11 nucleotides agree with TRBD1. The CDR3 length is 15 residues. The trim removed 8 bases at V and 7 bases at J, leaving 10 bases unmatched. CDR1 and CDR2 from the germline V gene are SGHAT and FQDESV (reference sequence). The DNA for the CDR3 is TGTGCCAGCGACCTCGGACAGGGGGCTGGGAATGAGCAGTTCTTC. This translates into CASDLGQGAGNEQFF.